The 24 T cell receptor beta chains below come from one sample, sequenced in a study of blood T cell repertoires in COVID-19. Libraries were prepared by immunoSEQ multiplex PCR; TCRdb keeps only in-frame clonotypes and omits some of them. The table records about 370,000 clones, more than 80% of them present only once. The sequencing input was PBMCs or T cells enriched from blood (not recorded which). All receptors come from a man younger than 35 who had recovered from COVID-19.

The V call is TRBV27, the J call TRBJ1-1, with TRBD1 matching 7 bases. CDR3 length equals 13 residues. The V and J ends lost 5 bases and 5 bases, in that order; junction bases with no gene match: 5. Germline CDR1 reads MNHEY; CDR2 reads SMNVEV (reference sequence). The CDR3 here is CASSPTGWTEAFF. For the CDR3, the DNA is TGTGCCAGCAGTCCGACAGGGTGGACTGAAGCTTTCTTT.

The chain couples TRBV21-1 to TRBJ2-5; the table's TRBD2 call for D was not verified on the DNA. TRBV21-1 is recorded as a pseudogene. The CDR3 has 13 amino acids. The CDR3 here is CASGTNSRETQYF. The CDR3 nucleotides read TGTGCCAGCGGGACTAATTCTCGAGAGACCCAGTACTTC.

The V gene is TRBV5-1, the J gene TRBJ1-2; 7 bases align to TRBD1. Germline V lookup: CDR1 SGHRS, CDR2 YFSETQ. The J segment lost 4 bases and the V segment lost 4 bases, leaving 10 bases of the junction unmatched. The CDR3 is made up of 15 amino acids. The CDR3 DNA reads as TGCGCCAGCAGCCAGAGGACAGGCGATCCCTATGGCTACACCTTC. It translates to CASSQRTGDPYGYTF.

The V gene is TRBV9, the J gene TRBJ1-4; unclear D gene. The CDR3 has 14 amino acids. CDR1 and CDR2 from the germline V gene are SGDLS and YYNGEE. Between the trimmed V and J ends, which lost 4 bases and 8 bases, there was a span of 15 bases. CDR3 bases: TGTGCCAGCAGCCAGCTGCCATCCGGGGAAAAACTGTTTTTT. It is translated as CASSQLPSGEKLFF.

This clone occurred a few times. The chain uses TRBV5-1 and TRBJ1-4; 9 positions match TRBD1. CDR1 is SGHRS, CDR2 YFSETQ, per germline. The CDR3 has 15 residues. The ends lost 4 bases at V and 8 bases at J; junction bases unmatched: 9. The CDR3 coding sequence is TGCGCCAGCAGCCGTCAACAGGGGGCTCAGGAAAAACTGTTTTTT. As protein: CASSRQQGAQEKLFF.

The J gene is TRBJ2-5, the V gene TRBV7-9; the match to TRBD2 covers 14 bases. Trimming at V came to 5 bases and at J to 5 bases, leaving 10 bases not matched to a gene. This CDR3 has 17 residues. Germline V gives CDR1 SEHNR, CDR2 FQNEAQ (reference sequence). CDR3 residues: CASSVGTSGRGGETQYF. In DNA, the CDR3 is TGTGCCAGCAGCGTGGGGACTAGCGGGAGAGGAGGGGAGACCCAGTACTTC.

V usage is TRBV4-3 and J usage is TRBJ2-7; weak D call: TRBD1 (6 bases). CDR1 is LGHNA, CDR2 YSLEER, per germline. This CDR3 spans 15 amino acids. The V end was cut by 1 base, the J end by 2 bases, with 12 bases between. The CDR3 spells CASSQGQVPPYEQYF. CDR3 bases: TGCGCCAGCAGCCAAGGACAGGTACCACCCTACGAGCAGTACTTC.

CDR3 amino acids: CASSRRQGGNEQFF. The CDR3 bases are TGTGCCAGCAGCAGAAGACAGGGCGGGAATGAGCAGTTCTTC. The chain carries TRBV7-9 and TRBJ2-1; 7 nucleotides line up with TRBD1. CDR3 length equals 14 residues. Germline CDR1 and CDR2: SEHNR and FQNEAQ (reference sequence). The V and J ends lost 5 bases and 7 bases, in that order; junction bases with no gene match: 8.

The gene calls are TRBV7-6 and TRBJ2-6, with TRBD1 as a possible D gene (5 bases). Trimming took 5 bases from V and 2 from J, leaving 10 bases between them. Germline CDR1 is SGHVS and CDR2 is FNYEAQ. This CDR3 has 15 residues. The CDR3 here is CASSPQGTGANVLTF. Here the CDR3 DNA reads TGTGCCAGCAGCCCGCAGGGTACTGGGGCCAACGTCCTGACTTTC.

V and J are TRBV18 and TRBJ2-7; D might be TRBD2 (6 bases). Germline V gene lookup returns CDR1 KGHSH and CDR2 LQKENI. The CDR3 covers 14 residues. V lost 2 bases and J 5 bases, leaving 13 bases between the germline ends. CDR3 protein: CASSPSGGGHEQYF. In nucleotides, the CDR3 is TGTGCCAGCTCACCAAGTGGGGGAGGTCACGAGCAGTACTTC.

The rearrangement uses TRBV7-3 and TRBJ1-1; D perhaps matches TRBD1 (6 bases). Trimming took 5 bases from V and 5 from J, leaving 12 bases between them. The germline V gene has CDR1 SGHTA and CDR2 FQGTGA. The CDR3 has 13 residues. CDR3 sequence: CASSTGQITEAFF. DNA for the CDR3: TGTGCCAGCAGCACAGGACAGATTACTGAAGCTTTCTTT.

This clone was seen only a few times. The CDR3 loop reads CASSFQGDTEAFF. In DNA form, the CDR3 reads TGTGCCAGCAGCTTCCAGGGGGACACTGAAGCTTTCTTT. The chain carries TRBV7-3 and TRBJ1-1, with 7 positions matching TRBD1. The V gene end was trimmed by 3 bases and the J gene end by 3 bases; junction bases not matched to a gene: 1. The CDR3 has 13 amino acids. From germline, CDR1 is SGHTA and CDR2 FQGTGA.

The count of this clone is one. This chain's CDR3 is CASSFSGQGETDTQYF. The CDR3 nucleotides are TGTGCCAGCAGCTTCTCGGGACAGGGTGAAACAGATACGCAGTATTTT. The chain uses TRBV5-4 and TRBJ2-3, with TRBD1 matching over 9 bases. Unmatched junction bases numbered 7, after V lost 2 bases and J lost 3 bases. CDR1 is SGHNT and CDR2 is YYREEE in the germline V gene (reference sequence). This CDR3 comprises 16 residues.

This chain uses TRBV29-1 with TRBJ1-1, with D maybe TRBD1 (6 bases). This CDR3 has 12 amino acids. Germline V CDR1 and CDR2: SQVTM, ANQGSEA. Deletions cut 4 bases from V and 6 bases from J, with 12 bases between. The CDR3 nucleotides are TGCAGCGTTGCCCGGGGGGCGGCTGAAGCTTTCTTT. This encodes CSVARGAAEAFF.

The chain joins TRBV9 to TRBJ2-7, with 7 bases lining up with TRBD2. The germline V gene has CDR1 SGDLS and CDR2 YYNGEE. The CDR3 spans 14 residues. Trimming cost V 4 bases and J 4 bases; bases outside gene matches: 8. DNA of the CDR3: TGTGCCAGCAGCCCCGGGACTACGAATTACGAGCAGTACTTC. This codes for CASSPGTTNYEQYF.

Only one count was recorded for this clone. The rearrangement joins TRBV6-2 or TRBV6-3 to TRBJ1-1; the D is unclear. With 4 bases removed from V and 5 bases from J, the gap between germline ends came to 11 bases. This CDR3 is built from 13 residues. Germline V lookup: CDR1 MNHEY, CDR2 SVGEGT. The chain's CDR3 is CASSLGGGTEAFF. The CDR3 region has the DNA TGTGCCAGCAGTTTGGGAGGAGGGACTGAAGCTTTCTTT.

The chain couples TRBV19 to TRBJ1-1, with 8 bases lining up with TRBD1. The V segment lost 5 bases and the J segment 5 bases; nucleotides outside the gene matches: 7. The CDR3 is 14 residues long. CDR1 and CDR2 from the germline V gene are LNHDA and SQIVND (reference sequence). DNA of the CDR3: TGTGCCAGTAGTGTCACAGGGGGAGAAACTGAAGCTTTCTTT. Its translation is CASSVTGGETEAFF.

The CDR3 region is CASRTYRGRYEKLFF. The CDR3 DNA reads as TGTGCCAGCAGAACTTACAGGGGAAGGTACGAAAAACTGTTTTTT. The chain uses TRBV28 and TRBJ1-4, with 7 bases aligning to TRBD1. CDR3 length: 15 amino acids. Germline CDR1 is MDHEN and CDR2 is SYDVKM. With 6 bases clipped from V and 8 bases from J, the junction kept 12 bases outside the gene matches.

The V call is TRBV9, the J call TRBJ2-7; the D gene is possibly TRBD2 (6 bases). Trimming removed 2 bases at V and 6 bases at J, with 18 bases between. This CDR3 spans 15 amino acids. Germline values: CDR1 SGDLS, CDR2 YYNGEE. The DNA for the CDR3 is TGTGCCAGCAGCGTCGGCGGGGCAGGGTTGTCCGAGCAGTACTTC. Protein: CASSVGGAGLSEQYF. Filled out from reference TRBV9 and TRBJ2-7, the complete variable domain reads DSGVTQTPKHLITATGQRVTLRCSPRSGDLSVYWYQQSLDQGLQFLIQYYNGEERAKGNILERFSAQQFPDLHSELNLSSLELGDSALYFCASSVGGAGLSEQYFGPGTRLTVT.

V is TRBV13 and J is TRBJ2-1, with D perhaps TRBD2 (5 bases). The CDR3 spans 14 residues. Between the trimmed V and J ends, which lost 3 bases and 2 bases, there was a span of 8 bases. Germline assignment: CDR1 PRHDT and CDR2 FYEKMQ (reference sequence). CDR3 protein: CASSFEGTYNEQFF. DNA for the CDR3: TGTGCCAGCAGCTTCGAGGGTACCTACAATGAGCAGTTCTTC. Combining the CDR3 with reference TRBV13 and TRBJ2-1 gives the whole variable domain AAGVIQSPRHLIKEKRETATLKCYPIPRHDTVYWYQQGPGQDPQFLISFYEKMQSDKGSIPDRFSAQQFSDYHSELNMSSLELGDSALYFCASSFEGTYNEQFFGPGTRLTVL.

The rearrangement uses TRBV11-2 and TRBJ1-6; D might be TRBD1 (6 bases). Germline-derived CDR1 and CDR2 are SGHAT and FQNNGV. The V and J ends lost 5 bases and 7 bases respectively, with 12 bases between them. The CDR3 runs to 14 residues. The CDR3: CASSPGQQNSPLHF. The CDR3 coding sequence is TGTGCCAGCAGCCCAGGACAGCAGAATTCACCCCTCCACTTT.

The J gene is TRBJ2-7, the V gene TRBV6-5; D possibly corresponds to TRBD2 (7 bases). Trimming removed 6 bases from V and 3 bases from J, with 18 bases in between. The germline gives CDR1 MNHEY, CDR2 SVGAGI. This CDR3 spans 15 amino acids. This chain's CDR3 is CASSMGKGGGYEQYF. CDR3 nucleotides: TGTGCCAGCAGCATGGGCAAGGGAGGGGGCTACGAGCAGTACTTC.

The count of this clone is one. The chain combines TRBV19 with TRBJ1-1; 9 bases match TRBD1. Losses at the gene ends were 4 bases for V and 5 bases for J; bases not matched to a gene: 8. The CDR3 has 15 amino acids. The germline gives CDR1 LNHDA, CDR2 SQIVND (reference sequence). CDR3 in amino acids: CASSKAGTGYTEAFF. Written as DNA, the CDR3 is TGTGCCAGTAGTAAAGCCGGGACAGGGTATACTGAAGCTTTCTTT.

This chain connects TRBV5-1 to TRBJ1-5; D possibly corresponds to TRBD1 (6 bases). Germline V gene data show CDR1 as SGHRS and CDR2 as YFSETQ. V shed 2 bases and J shed 2 bases, with 11 bases lying between them. The CDR3 runs 15 residues. CDR3 bases: TGCGCCAGCAGCTTACAGGGTATGGGCAATCAGCCCCAGCATTTT. Translated: CASSLQGMGNQPQHF.